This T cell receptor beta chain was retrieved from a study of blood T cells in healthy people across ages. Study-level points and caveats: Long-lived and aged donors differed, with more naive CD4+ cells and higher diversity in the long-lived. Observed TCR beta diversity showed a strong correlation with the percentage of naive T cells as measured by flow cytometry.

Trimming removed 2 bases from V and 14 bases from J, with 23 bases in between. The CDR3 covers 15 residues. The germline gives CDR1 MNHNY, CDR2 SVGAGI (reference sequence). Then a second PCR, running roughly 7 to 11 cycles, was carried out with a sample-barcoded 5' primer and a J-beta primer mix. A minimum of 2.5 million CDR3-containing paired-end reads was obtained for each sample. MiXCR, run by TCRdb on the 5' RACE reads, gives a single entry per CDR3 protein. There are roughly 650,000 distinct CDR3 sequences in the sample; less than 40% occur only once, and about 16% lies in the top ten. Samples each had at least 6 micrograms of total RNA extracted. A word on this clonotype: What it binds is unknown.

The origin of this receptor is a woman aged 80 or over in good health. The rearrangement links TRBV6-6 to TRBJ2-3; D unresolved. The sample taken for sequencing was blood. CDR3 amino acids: CASSYVASPNEKLYF. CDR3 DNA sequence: TGTGCCAGCAGTTACGTGGCCAGCCCTAATGAAAAACTGTATTTT.